The next 24 T cell receptor beta chains were all read from a single sample in a study of OX40 agonist ivuxolimab in advanced cancers. Sequencing used immunoSEQ multiplex PCR; TCRdb keeps in-frame clones, though not all of them. Among tens of thousands of clones, roughly 80% were seen once, and the ten largest hold around 6.7%. The sequences come from CD4+ or CD8+ T cells sorted from blood, collected in a trial of the OX40 agonist ivuxolimab. The receptors derive from an adult with an advanced solid tumor such as melanoma, head and neck, liver or kidney cancer.

The rearrangement joins TRBV28 to TRBJ2-1, with a tentative D call TRBD1 (6 bases). This CDR3 spans 14 amino acids. The ends were cut back, 5 bases at V and 5 bases at J, with 13 bases in the middle. Germline V CDR1 and CDR2: MDHEN, SYDVKM. CDR3 in amino acids: CASSASGTNNEQFF. The CDR3 region has the DNA TGTGCCAGCAGTGCCTCCGGGACAAACAATGAGCAGTTCTTC.

This clone was observed a few times. The V gene is TRBV28, the J gene TRBJ1-1; TRBD1 matches 9 bases. Germline assignment: CDR1 MDHEN and CDR2 SYDVKM. The CDR3 is 16 residues long. The junction had 5 bases not matched to a gene; V was cut back by 3 bases and J by 0 bases. CDR3 protein: CASSFGGQGMNTEAFF. In DNA, the CDR3 is TGTGCCAGCAGTTTTGGGGGACAGGGAATGAACACTGAAGCTTTCTTT.

The chain uses TRBV2 and TRBJ2-3, with 10 bases matching TRBD2. CDR1 and CDR2 from the germline V gene are SNHLY and FYNNEI. The CDR3 totals 17 residues. V was pared by 8 bases and J by 0 bases, with 11 bases of the junction left unmatched. CDR3 region: CASSLSSGSPSTDTQYF. The CDR3 region has the DNA TGTGCCAGCTCTTTGTCTAGCGGGAGCCCTAGCACAGATACGCAGTATTTT.

The chain links TRBV19 to TRBJ2-2, with 8 bases matching TRBD1. From germline, CDR1 is LNHDA and CDR2 SQIVND (reference sequence). Trimming removed 6 bases from V and 3 bases from J; junction bases left unmatched: 15. CDR3 length: 18 residues. CDR3 loop: CASSPGRGQYDYTGELFF. The CDR3, as DNA: TGTGCCAGTAGCCCGGGCAGGGGGCAGTATGATTACACCGGGGAGCTGTTTTTT. The full variable domain, in which reference TRBV19 and TRBJ2-2 provide the parts outside the CDR3, is DGGITQSPKYLFRKEGQNVTLSCEQNLNHDAMYWYRQDPGQGLRLIYYSQIVNDFQKGDIAEGYSVSREKKESFPLTVTSAQKNPTAFYLCASSPGRGQYDYTGELFFGEGSRLTVL.

Only a few counts were recorded for this clone. This rearrangement joins TRBV28 to TRBJ2-3; TRBD2 matches 7 bases. The CDR3 is 15 amino acids. The germline V gene has CDR1 MDHEN and CDR2 SYDVKM. V was clipped by 5 bases and J by 1 base; unmatched bases: 6. CDR3 coding DNA: TGTGCCAGCAGTCCTTGGGGAGGGGGCACAGATACGCAGTATTTT. The encoded protein is CASSPWGGGTDTQYF.

This chain links TRBV19 with TRBJ2-1; unclear D gene. There are 12 residues in the CDR3. V lost 10 bases and J lost 6, with 13 bases in between. Germline CDR1 reads LNHDA; CDR2 reads SQIVND (reference sequence). The CDR3 region is CATQSPGNEQFF. CDR3 in DNA: TGTGCCACCCAGAGTCCGGGCAATGAGCAGTTCTTC.

The chain joins TRBV28 to TRBJ2-5, with D possibly being TRBD2 (5 bases). Matching the DNA end better, TRBJ2-7 makes the J call doubtful. The CDR3 contains 12 residues. Germline V gene lookup returns CDR1 MDHEN and CDR2 SYDVKM. CDR3 in DNA: TGTGCCATCGCTAGTGGGAGAGACGAGCAGTACTTC. Protein: CAIASGRDEQYF.

The gene calls are TRBV5-1 and TRBJ2-7; D is ambiguous. The V gene's germline CDR1 is SGHRS and CDR2 YFSETQ. The V end was cut by 4 bases, the J end by 7 bases, with 18 bases between. The CDR3 length is 14 residues. CDR3 coding DNA: TGCGCCAGCAGCAAAATTGACGAATTCGAAGAGCAGTACGTC. This translates into CASSKIDEFEEQYV.

The rearrangement joins TRBV5-1 to TRBJ2-1; 10 bases map to TRBD1. After removal of 0 bases from V and 8 bases from J, the junction contained 5 bases not matched to a gene. CDR1 is SGHRS and CDR2 is YFSETQ in the germline V gene. The CDR3 has 15 residues. The CDR3 reads CASSLALGQGDEQFF. In nucleotides, the CDR3 is TGCGCCAGCAGCTTGGCCCTCGGACAGGGGGATGAGCAGTTCTTC.

The chain uses TRBV28 and TRBJ1-5, with a tentative D call TRBD1 (5 bases). V lost 4 bases to trimming and J lost 4 bases, with 17 bases between them. Germline CDR1 is MDHEN and CDR2 is SYDVKM. The CDR3 is 16 residues long. CDR3 loop: CASSSSRGGKNQPQHF. In nucleotides, the CDR3 is TGTGCCAGCAGTTCCTCCCGGGGCGGAAAGAATCAGCCCCAGCATTTT.

The V gene is TRBV11-1, the J gene TRBJ1-1; TRBD1 aligns across 8 bases. The CDR3 runs to 13 residues. Germline lookup yields CDR1 SGHAT and CDR2 FQDESV (reference sequence). Germline trimming cut 5 bases from V and 3 bases from J; bases unmatched to any gene: 2. Here the CDR3 DNA reads TGTGCCAGCAGCATACAGGGGGACACTGAAGCTTTCTTT. Amino acid sequence: CASSIQGDTEAFF.

CDR3 DNA: TGCGCCAGCAGCCAAGAAAGGGACACTGAAGCTTTCTTT. This sequence encodes CASSQERDTEAFF. The chain recombines TRBV4-1 with TRBJ1-1; D is undetermined. Deletions cut 0 bases from V and 3 bases from J, with 5 bases between. Germline V gene data show CDR1 as MGHRA and CDR2 as YSYEKL. The CDR3 covers 13 residues.

The V gene is TRBV30, the J gene TRBJ1-1, with a tentative D call TRBD1 (6 bases). V was clipped by 8 bases and J by 7 bases, with 17 bases between them. Germline V gene data show CDR1 as GTSNPN and CDR2 as SVGIG (reference sequence). The CDR3 is 12 amino acids. CDR3 nucleotide sequence: TGTGCCGGAGGGGGGGGTTTCAGTGAAGCTTTCTTT. Translation gives CAGGGGFSEAFF. Filled out from reference TRBV30 and TRBJ1-1, the complete variable domain reads SQTIHQWPATLVQPVGSPLSLECTVEGTSNPNLYWYRQAAGRGLQLLFYSVGIGQISSEVPQNLSASRPQDRQFILSSKKLLLSDSGFYLCAGGGGFSEAFFGQGTRLTVV.

This chain links TRBV6-6 with TRBJ2-7, with D unclear. V shed 3 bases and J shed 6 bases, with 6 bases lying between them. The CDR3 totals 11 residues. Germline assignment: CDR1 MNHNY and CDR2 SVGAGI (reference sequence). CDR3 sequence reads: CASSYRGEQYF. CDR3 nucleotide sequence: TGTGCCAGCAGTTATCGTGGCGAGCAGTACTTC.

V and J are TRBV4-2 and TRBJ2-3; D remains unclear. V was shortened by 1 base and J by 6 bases, with 14 bases between the two germline ends. This CDR3 is 15 amino acids long. Germline assignment: CDR1 LGHNA and CDR2 YNFKEQ. CDR3 sequence: CASSQGDSRKDTQYF. The CDR3 nucleotides read TGTGCCAGCAGCCAAGGAGACTCCAGGAAGGATACGCAGTATTTT.

The chain combines TRBV27 with TRBJ2-7, with 15 bases that match TRBD2. Trimming at V came to 7 bases and at J to 2 bases, leaving 18 bases not matched to a gene. Germline values: CDR1 MNHEY, CDR2 SMNVEV (reference sequence). The CDR3 is made up of 20 amino acids. The CDR3: CASTPTTAGLAGGSAYEQYF. The DNA for the CDR3 is TGTGCCAGCACCCCAACAACGGCGGGACTAGCGGGAGGTTCCGCCTACGAGCAGTACTTC.

The chain recombines TRBV27 with TRBJ1-2; 7 nucleotides line up with TRBD1. This CDR3 is built from 15 residues. V lost 6 bases to trimming and J lost 5 bases; unmatched junction nucleotides: 12. Germline V gene lookup returns CDR1 MNHEY and CDR2 SMNVEV (reference sequence). Here the CDR3 reads CASRTRDRELYGYTF. The CDR3 DNA is TGTGCCAGCAGAACTAGGGACAGAGAATTATATGGCTACACCTTC.

The chain carries TRBV28 and TRBJ2-7, with 8 bases lining up with TRBD1. This CDR3 is built from 16 residues. CDR1 and CDR2 from the germline V gene are MDHEN and SYDVKM. With V trimmed by 5 bases and J by 4 bases, 13 bases remained unmatched. The CDR3: CASSPVNPGTGYEQYF. The CDR3 DNA sequence: TGTGCCAGCAGTCCCGTAAACCCCGGGACAGGATACGAGCAGTACTTC.

This clone came up a few times. The V call is TRBV10-3, the J call TRBJ1-1; tentatively, D is TRBD1 (5 bases). Germline V gene lookup returns CDR1 ENHRY and CDR2 SYGVKD. V was cut by 6 bases and J by 2 bases, with 13 bases left in between. The CDR3 loop spans 14 amino acids. CDR3 in DNA: TGTGCCATCAGGGAAGGGACGGTCAACACTGAAGCTTTCTTT. As protein: CAIREGTVNTEAFF.

This clone occurred once. The chain has TRBV29-1 and TRBJ2-2; 7 bases map to TRBD1. The germline CDR1 and CDR2 sequences are SQVTM and ANQGSEA. Germline trimming cut 4 bases from V and 4 bases from J; bases unmatched to any gene: 6. The CDR3 length is 14 residues. The CDR3 DNA sequence: TGCAGCGTTGGTCGGGACAGAGCCACCGGGGAGCTGTTTTTT. It yields the protein CSVGRDRATGELFF.

The genes are TRBV7-8 and TRBJ2-1; no clear D. The CDR3 extends over 12 amino acids. Germline CDR1 and CDR2: SGHVS and FQNEAQ. Deletions cut 4 bases from V and 6 bases from J, with 7 bases between. DNA for the CDR3: TGTGCCAGCAGCTATCCCATCAATGAGCAGTTCTTC. It specifies CASSYPINEQFF.

V gene TRBV14 combines with J gene TRBJ2-3; D remains ambiguous. Germline CDR1 and CDR2: SGHDN and FVKESK. Trimming removed 2 bases at V and 0 bases at J, with 12 bases between. The CDR3 has 16 residues. In nucleotides, the CDR3 is TGTGCCAGCAGCCAAAACACCCACCCGAGCACAGATACGCAGTATTTT. As protein: CASSQNTHPSTDTQYF.

This chain uses TRBV28 with TRBJ1-4; perhaps TRBD1 as D (5 bases). The CDR3 sequence is 15 residues long. V lost 4 bases and J lost 0, with 9 bases in between. Germline V CDR1 and CDR2: MDHEN, SYDVKM. CDR3 region: CASSYRRATNEKLFF. The CDR3 DNA follows: TGTGCCAGCAGTTACAGGAGAGCAACTAATGAAAAACTGTTTTTT.

A word on this clone: Within the sample, other DNA sequences also encode this same CDR3. The CDR3 here is CASSSSSNQPQHF. The CDR3 nucleotides read TGTGCCAGCTCCTCGAGCTCGAATCAGCCCCAGCATTTT. The chain employs TRBV18 and TRBJ1-5; D ambiguous. The CDR3 loop spans 13 amino acids. The germline CDR1 and CDR2 sequences are KGHSH and LQKENI. Trimming took 6 bases from V and 4 from J, leaving 10 bases between them.